Below are 19 T cell receptor beta chains sequenced from a single sample in a study of early T cells in non-severe SARS-CoV-2 infection listed by TCRdb under 2021. Receptors were amplified or captured by 5' RACE. The sequencer listed for this sample is NextSeq 500. TCRdb redid the processing of the public reads, applying fastp at Q25 and MiXCR, and retained in-frame beta chains. Each CDR3 protein appears once, grouped with its most common genes and DNA. Recorded for this sample are approximately 45,000 distinct CDR3 sequences; roughly 6.6% of them occurred a single time. The leading ten clones occupy 4.7% of the sample. Sequencing was done on a sample of whole blood. Source of these receptors: an adult who was a healthcare worker with PCR-confirmed SARS-CoV-2 infection or an uninfected control (not recorded which).

This chain links TRBV6-1 with TRBJ2-5; TRBD2 matches 7 bases. The V gene's germline CDR1 is MNHNS and CDR2 SASEGT. The V gene end was trimmed by 1 base and the J gene end by 5 bases; junction bases not matched to a gene: 4. The CDR3 contains 14 residues. The CDR3 here is CASSEVWGGETQYF. The CDR3 nucleotides read TGTGCCAGCAGTGAAGTGTGGGGGGGGGAGACCCAGTACTTC.

This clonotype was counted only a few times. The rearrangement uses TRBV3-1 and TRBJ2-2; 8 nucleotides line up with TRBD2. The junction had 7 bases not matched to a gene; V was cut back by 2 bases and J by 8 bases. Germline V gene lookup returns CDR1 LGHDT and CDR2 YNNKEL (reference sequence). The CDR3 has 15 amino acids. CDR3 bases: TGTGCCAGCAGCCAACCGGGACTAGGTATAGGGGAGCTGTTTTTT. Its protein product is CASSQPGLGIGELFF.

The chain carries TRBV20-1 and TRBJ2-7; 13 bases fit TRBD2. The trim removed 0 bases at V and 0 bases at J, leaving 5 bases unmatched. Germline values: CDR1 DFQATT, CDR2 SNEGSKA (reference sequence). The CDR3 length is 17 residues. The CDR3 region is CSARDGGTSGTSYEQYF. CDR3 in DNA: TGCAGTGCTAGAGATGGCGGGACTAGCGGGACCTCCTACGAGCAGTACTTC.

This clonotype was detected many times. The chain has TRBV5-4 and TRBJ2-7; a possible D gene is TRBD1 (6 bases). The CDR3 length is 14 residues. Trimming removed 4 bases at V and 0 bases at J, with 11 bases between. Germline CDR1 and CDR2: SGHNT and YYREEE (reference sequence). The CDR3 DNA sequence: TGTGCCAGCAGCCAGAGACAGGACTCCTACGAGCAGTACTTC. This gives the protein CASSQRQDSYEQYF.

The sample holds many counts of this clonotype. In DNA, the CDR3 is TGTGCCACCAGCAGAGGGGAGAACACTGAAGCTTTCTTT. This translates into CATSRGENTEAFF. The chain uses TRBV15 and TRBJ1-1; D call uncertain. The V end was cut by 1 base, the J end by 1 base, with 4 bases between. In germline, CDR1 is LNHNV, CDR2 YYDKDF (reference sequence). The CDR3 loop spans 13 amino acids.

This clonotype appeared many times. The chain employs TRBV3-1 and TRBJ1-3; TRBD1 is a possible D gene (5 bases). CDR1 is LGHDT and CDR2 is YNNKEL in the germline V gene (reference sequence). V shed 4 bases and J shed 4 bases, with 11 bases lying between them. This CDR3 is 14 amino acids long. In DNA, the CDR3 is TGTGCCAGCAGCCCCGGGACCGACGGAAACACCATATATTTT. It yields the protein CASSPGTDGNTIYF. Full variable domain (rest looked up from reference TRBV3-1 and TRBJ1-3): DTAVSQTPKYLVTQMGNDKSIKCEQNLGHDTMYWYKQDSKKFLKIMFSYNNKELIINETVPNRFSPKSPDKAHLNLHINSLELGDSAVYFCASSPGTDGNTIYFGEGSWLTVV.

This clonotype was counted ten times or more. This CDR3 is CASSYLTSGGILSGANVLTF. The CDR3 coding sequence is TGTGCCAGCAGTTACCTTACTAGCGGGGGGATCCTCTCTGGGGCCAACGTCCTGACTTTC. The chain joins TRBV6-6 to TRBJ2-6; 12 bases map to TRBD2. Germline V gene lookup returns CDR1 MNHNY and CDR2 SVGAGI (reference sequence). Unmatched junction bases numbered 8, after V lost 2 bases and J lost 0 bases. The length of the CDR3 is 20 residues.

Here the CDR3 reads CASSSTRQGPNYGYTF. The CDR3 bases are TGTGCCAGCAGCTCCACGCGACAGGGGCCTAACTATGGCTACACCTTC. The V gene is TRBV7-9, the J gene TRBJ1-2; 8 bases line up with TRBD1. The CDR3 has 16 residues. CDR1 is SEHNR, CDR2 FQNEAQ, per germline (reference sequence). V was clipped by 4 bases and J by 0 bases; unmatched bases: 7. The whole variable domain, filled in from reference TRBV7-9 and TRBJ1-2, reads DTGVSQNPRHKITKRGQNVTFRCDPISEHNRLYWYRQTLGQGPEFLTYFQNEAQLEKSRLLSDRFSAERPKGSFSTLEIQRTEQGDSAMYLCASSSTRQGPNYGYTFGSGTRLTVV.

This clonotype was picked up a small number of times. This rearrangement joins TRBV4-1 to TRBJ1-3; D gene unclear. The germline V gene encodes CDR1 MGHRA and CDR2 YSYEKL. The CDR3 is made up of 17 amino acids. Trimming took 3 bases from V and 0 from J, leaving 15 bases between them. The CDR3 DNA follows: TGCGCCAGCAGCCATTTAGGTGATTTCAGCTCTGGAAACACCATATATTTT. Protein product: CASSHLGDFSSGNTIYF.

Ten or more counts support this clonotype. The J gene is TRBJ2-3, the V gene TRBV11-2; 9 positions match TRBD2. Germline lookup yields CDR1 SGHAT and CDR2 FQNNGV. The V gene end was trimmed by 2 bases and the J gene end by 4 bases; junction bases not matched to a gene: 1. This CDR3 spans 14 amino acids. CDR3 sequence (DNA): TGTGCCAGCAGCTTACTAGCGGGGCCAGATACGCAGTATTTT. This codes for CASSLLAGPDTQYF.

The rearrangement joins TRBV11-3 to TRBJ2-6, with no clear D. Trimming left V 6 bases short and J 0 bases short, with 6 bases between. Germline loops: CDR1 SGHNT, CDR2 YENEEA. The CDR3 is 14 residues long. The CDR3 DNA is TGTGCCAGCAGTCAAGGCTCTGGGGCCAACGTCCTGACTTTC. It encodes CASSQGSGANVLTF.

This clonotype has at least ten counts. This chain joins TRBV5-4 and TRBJ1-2, with TRBD1 matching 8 bases. The CDR3 covers 14 residues. Per the germline V gene, CDR1 is SGHNT and CDR2 is YYREEE (reference sequence). V lost 2 bases and J lost 8; bases outside the gene matches: 8. Written as DNA, the CDR3 is TGTGCCAGCAGCTTTGGCAGGGGGCTGGGAGGCTACACCTTC. This encodes CASSFGRGLGGYTF.

The chain has TRBV6-6 and TRBJ1-5, with TRBD1 identical over 11 bases. Per germline, CDR1 MNHNY and CDR2 SVGAGI (reference sequence). CDR3 length: 15 amino acids. The V segment lost 0 bases and the J segment 7 bases; nucleotides outside the gene matches: 2. The CDR3 nucleotides read TGTGCCAGCAGTTACTCGGGGACAGGGGGGCAGCCCCAGCATTTT. This translates into CASSYSGTGGQPQHF.

This clonotype has ten or more counts. The J gene is TRBJ2-2, the V gene TRBV6-2 or TRBV6-3, with 9 bases aligning to TRBD2. V lost 6 bases and J lost 2; bases outside the gene matches: 7. CDR3 size: 16 residues. The germline V gene encodes CDR1 MNHEY and CDR2 SVGEGT. The CDR3 sequence: CASSSERGANTGELFF. The CDR3 DNA sequence: TGTGCCAGCAGCTCCGAGCGGGGGGCAAACACCGGGGAGCTGTTTTTT.

The chain joins TRBV12-3 or TRBV12-4 to TRBJ1-3; no definite D call. The V end was cut by 6 bases, the J end by 4 bases, with 16 bases between. CDR3 size: 15 residues. Here the CDR3 DNA reads TGTGCCAGCAGCGTCCGGGGTGCTGGGGGAAACACCATATATTTT. Residues: CASSVRGAGGNTIYF.

This clonotype was observed a few times. The chain uses TRBV12-3 or TRBV12-4 and TRBJ1-1; D remains ambiguous. The CDR3 contains 15 residues. V gave up 7 bases and J gave up 0 bases, with 15 bases separating them. The CDR3, as DNA: TGTGCCAGCACCCCCGAGTCGAGGATGAACACTGAAGCTTTCTTT. Its translation is CASTPESRMNTEAFF.

The table lists this clonotype with a few counts. The chain uses TRBV18 and TRBJ1-1; D not certain. V shed 5 bases and J shed 3 bases, with 22 bases lying between them. The CDR3 consists of 17 residues. Germline V gives CDR1 KGHSH, CDR2 LQKENI. As DNA, the CDR3 is TGTGCCAGCTCAGTACGGGCAGGCCTGGGCCTGGACACTGAAGCTTTCTTT. It specifies CASSVRAGLGLDTEAFF. Looking up the rest from reference TRBV18 and TRBJ1-1 gives the full variable domain: NAGVMQNPRHLVRRRGQEARLRCSPMKGHSHVYWYRQLPEEGLKFMVYLQKENIIDESGMPKERFSAEFPKEGPSILRIQQVVRGDSAAYFCASSVRAGLGLDTEAFFGQGTRLTVV.

The J gene is TRBJ2-3, the V gene TRBV10-3, with D maybe TRBD1 (6 bases). The V gene's germline CDR1 is ENHRY and CDR2 SYGVKD. This CDR3 spans 15 amino acids. V lost 4 bases and J lost 0, with 11 bases in between. The DNA for the CDR3 is TGTGCCATCAGTGTTGGACAGAGTAGCACAGATACGCAGTATTTT. Encoded protein: CAISVGQSSTDTQYF.

This clonotype showed up just a few times. The CDR3 region is CASSYSGLNPYNEQFF. CDR3 DNA: TGTGCCAGCAGTTACTCTGGCCTCAACCCCTACAATGAGCAGTTCTTC. This rearrangement joins TRBV6-5 to TRBJ2-1; D remains ambiguous. This CDR3 is built from 16 residues. In germline, CDR1 is MNHEY, CDR2 SVGAGI. The V gene lost 0 bases and the J gene lost 2 bases, with 11 bases spanning the gap.